This T cell receptor beta chain was sequenced in a study of cytomegalovirus exposure and HLA in healthy donors. Study-wide results and caveats: Listed as cytomegalovirus-associated were over 150 TCR beta chains.

As for this clone: Its antigen is unknown.

The assay was immunoSEQ multiplex PCR, and TCRdb's table has in-frame clones only and misses some. Among about 160,000 clones, nearly 90% were seen once, and the ten largest hold over 9%. This CDR3 has 12 residues. The V end lost 8 bases, the J end lost 2 bases, and 10 bases lay between the germline ends. Germline CDR1 and CDR2: MNHEY and SMNVEV (reference sequence). Material: PBMCs. This chain links TRBV27 with TRBJ2-7; perhaps TRBD1 as D (6 bases). This clonotype was sampled from a woman between 18 and 29 years old in good health and CMV-seropositive. CDR3 residues: CASWTATYEQYF. CDR3 coding DNA: TGTGCCAGCTGGACAGCCACCTACGAGCAGTACTTC.